These 7 T cell receptor beta chains share one sample of origin, sequenced in a study of T cell responses to AZD1222 COVID-19 vaccine. Only in-frame clones appear in the TCRdb table, and some are missing; sequencing was by immunoSEQ multiplex PCR. The sample lists about 130,000 clones; approximately 86% were seen once. This material consisted of peripheral blood, taken on day 0 of AZD1222 vaccination. These receptors came from an adult in good health.

The chain carries TRBV5-4 and TRBJ1-5; D gene uncertain. CDR3 length equals 12 residues. CDR1 is SGHNT, CDR2 YYREEE, per germline (reference sequence). The germline V and J ends were trimmed by 2 bases and 6 bases, with 6 bases remaining between them. CDR3 DNA sequence: TGTGCCAGCAGCTTCGAGGGTCAGCCCCAGCATTTT. It translates to CASSFEGQPQHF. The full variable domain, its missing parts supplied by reference TRBV5-4 and TRBJ1-5, is ETGVTQSPTHLIKTRGQQVTLRCSSQSGHNTVSWYQQALGQGPQFIFQYYREEENGRGNFPPRFSGLQFPNYSSELNVNALELDDSALYLCASSFEGQPQHFGDGTRLSIL.

The rearrangement joins TRBV15 to TRBJ1-1, with 9 nucleotides matching TRBD1. The junction had 24 bases not matched to a gene; V was cut back by 3 bases and J by 4 bases. This CDR3 has 21 amino acids. The germline V gene encodes CDR1 LNHNV and CDR2 YYDKDF (reference sequence). DNA of the CDR3: TGTGCCACCAGCAGGGCCCCCGGGACAGGGTTCTTTTCCCTACTTGGCACTGAAGCTTTCTTT. Its protein is CATSRAPGTGFFSLLGTEAFF.

This rearrangement joins TRBV2 to TRBJ2-7, with no clear D. CDR1 and CDR2 (germline): SNHLY, FYNNEI. The CDR3 is made up of 12 amino acids. The ends were cut back, 7 bases at V and 1 base at J, with 8 bases in the middle. This CDR3 is CASNTFSYEQYF. CDR3 nucleotides: TGTGCCAGCAACACATTTTCCTACGAGCAGTACTTC.

The chain couples TRBV7-9 to TRBJ1-1, with TRBD1 matching over 7 bases. Germline V CDR1 and CDR2: SEHNR, FQNEAQ (reference sequence). Losses at the gene ends were 7 bases for V and 1 base for J; bases not matched to a gene: 9. This CDR3 region has 15 residues. CDR3 bases: TGTGCCAGCACTTCCAGCGGGACAGCGAACACTGAAGCTTTCTTT. It is translated as CASTSSGTANTEAFF.

This chain joins TRBV4-2 and TRBJ1-2, with D hard to call. Between the trimmed V and J ends, which lost 0 bases and 0 bases, there was a span of 5 bases. Looked up from germline, CDR1 is LGHNA and CDR2 is YNFKEQ. The CDR3 consists of 14 residues. The CDR3 DNA follows: TGTGCCAGCAGCCAAGAAAGATCTAACTATGGCTACACCTTC. Translating gives CASSQERSNYGYTF.

The V call is TRBV7-6, the J call TRBJ1-5; D unclear. Trimming shortened V by 2 bases and J by 3 bases, and 8 bases separated the two germline ends. Looked up from germline, CDR1 is SGHVS and CDR2 is FNYEAQ. The CDR3 has 14 amino acids. The CDR3 region is CASSLLGNNQPQHF. The CDR3 nucleotides are TGTGCCAGCAGCTTACTGGGAAACAATCAGCCCCAGCATTTT.

The table lists this clone with a count of one. This sequence joins TRBV7-6 and TRBJ2-7; 14 nucleotides agree with TRBD2. The V gene's germline CDR1 is SGHVS and CDR2 FNYEAQ. Trimming removed 3 bases from V and 4 bases from J; junction bases left unmatched: 5. The CDR3 runs to 16 residues. The CDR3 sequence is CASSLGLAGDGYEQYF. In nucleotides, the CDR3 is TGTGCCAGCAGCTTGGGACTAGCGGGAGATGGTTACGAGCAGTACTTC.